A single sample gave rise to the 21 T cell receptor beta chains below, sequenced in a study of cytomegalovirus exposure and HLA in healthy donors. The data were produced by immunoSEQ multiplex PCR, yet TCRdb's version contains in-frame clones alone and is incomplete. Of around 150,000 clones listed, roughly nine tenths are singletons. Sequencing used PBMCs. The receptors stem from a woman aged 25-40 years in good health and CMV-seronegative.

The chain is built from TRBV6-5 and TRBJ1-6; 9 bases match TRBD1. Trimming removed 2 bases from V and 7 bases from J; junction bases left unmatched: 3. Germline V gene data show CDR1 as MNHEY and CDR2 as SVGAGI. This CDR3 contains 15 residues. CDR3 nucleotide sequence: TGTGCCAGCAGTTACAACAGGGGGCGAAATTCACCCCTCCACTTT. It codes for CASSYNRGRNSPLHF.

The V call is TRBV6-5, the J call TRBJ2-5; D is possibly TRBD1 (6 bases). The CDR3 loop spans 15 amino acids. In germline, CDR1 is MNHEY, CDR2 SVGAGI. V lost 0 bases, J lost 5 bases, and 13 bases lay in between. CDR3 region: CASSYSGRGRETQYF. CDR3 DNA: TGTGCCAGCAGTTACTCGGGCAGGGGTCGGGAGACCCAGTACTTC.

This clone was recorded once. This sample includes further DNA sequences coding for the same CDR3. The rearrangement links TRBV25-1 to TRBJ2-5; D possibly uses TRBD1 or TRBD2 (5 bases each). There are 13 residues in the CDR3. V lost 1 base, J lost 4 bases, and 7 bases lay in between. Per germline, CDR1 MGHDK and CDR2 SYGVNS. The CDR3: CASSELGVETQYF. The CDR3 DNA sequence: TGTGCCAGCAGTGAATTGGGGGTAGAGACCCAGTACTTC.

This chain connects TRBV4-3 to TRBJ2-1, with 12 bases lining up with TRBD1. CDR1 LGHNA and CDR2 YSLEER come from the germline V gene. There are 15 residues in the CDR3. The V segment lost 4 bases and the J segment 6 bases; nucleotides outside the gene matches: 4. This CDR3 reads CASSPRDRGPNEQFF. CDR3 in DNA: TGCGCCAGCAGCCCGCGGGACAGGGGGCCCAATGAGCAGTTCTTC.

About this clone: Other DNA sequences within the sample encode an identical CDR3. CDR3 nucleotides: TGTGCCAGCAGCTTAGCCCTGGCGTACAATGAGCAGTTCTTC. The encoded protein is CASSLALAYNEQFF. This chain connects TRBV11-2 to TRBJ2-1; D call uncertain. CDR1 is SGHAT, CDR2 FQNNGV, per germline. CDR3 length: 14 residues. Trimming shortened V by 1 base and J by 4 bases, and 8 bases separated the two germline ends.

The rearrangement uses TRBV7-2 and TRBJ1-1; no clear D. Germline assignment: CDR1 SGHTA and CDR2 FQGNSA. This CDR3 is built from 13 residues. The V end lost 2 bases, the J end lost 1 base, and 5 bases lay between the germline ends. As DNA, the CDR3 is TGTGCCAGCAGCTTAAAGAGGAACACTGAAGCTTTCTTT. Its protein product is CASSLKRNTEAFF.

This clone was detected once. The V call is TRBV2, the J call TRBJ1-2; perhaps TRBD1 as D (5 bases). In germline, CDR1 is SNHLY, CDR2 FYNNEI. Trimming took 8 bases from V and 8 from J, leaving 21 bases between them. CDR3 length equals 14 residues. CDR3 amino acids: CASEPGPNVGGYTF. The CDR3 DNA sequence: TGTGCCAGCGAACCGGGGCCAAATGTAGGAGGCTACACCTTC.

This chain uses TRBV11-2 with TRBJ1-1, with D perhaps matching TRBD1 (6 bases). V was pared by 1 base and J by 5 bases, with 11 bases between. Germline V CDR1 and CDR2: SGHAT, FQNNGV. CDR3 length equals 14 residues. The DNA of the CDR3 is TGTGCCAGCAGCTTAGGATGGGGGGCGACTGAAGCTTTCTTT. Residues: CASSLGWGATEAFF.

This clone was observed a few times. The chain uses TRBV6-9 and TRBJ2-1; 12 bases are a match to TRBD2. CDR1 is MNHGY and CDR2 is SVAAGI in the germline V gene. The CDR3 has 17 residues. The junction had 8 bases not matched to a gene; V was cut back by 8 bases and J by 0 bases. The CDR3 bases are TGTGCCAGCGTCCCACTGACTAGCGGGAGCTCCTACAATGAGCAGTTCTTC. Amino acids: CASVPLTSGSSYNEQFF.

The rearrangement links TRBV6-5 to TRBJ1-4, with D maybe TRBD1 (5 bases). CDR1 and CDR2 from the germline V gene are MNHEY and SVGAGI. The CDR3 covers 14 residues. V was shortened by 6 bases and J by 5 bases, with 13 bases between the two germline ends. In DNA, the CDR3 is TGTGCCAGCAGGCCGCAGGGATTGAATGAAAAACTGTTTTTT. It yields the protein CASRPQGLNEKLFF.

This chain links TRBV4-3 with TRBJ1-1; no firm D call. V gave up 1 base and J gave up 0 bases, with 9 bases separating them. The CDR3 consists of 15 residues. Germline V gene data show CDR1 as LGHNA and CDR2 as YSLEER. CDR3 nucleotides: TGCGCCAGCAGCCAAGTTGGGCAGGTGAACACTGAAGCTTTCTTT. It yields the protein CASSQVGQVNTEAFF.

This clone turned up a few times. J is TRBJ1-2 and V is TRBV30; D is unresolved. Germline V gene sequence: CDR1 GTSNPN, CDR2 SVGIG (reference sequence). The V gene lost 8 bases and the J gene lost 8 bases, with 12 bases spanning the gap. The CDR3 contains 10 residues. The CDR3: CAGTGAGYTF. CDR3 in DNA: TGTGCCGGCACTGGAGCCGGCTACACCTTC.

V usage is TRBV6-1 and J usage is TRBJ1-4; D unclear. V dropped 8 bases and J dropped 5 bases, with 12 bases sitting between them. Germline CDR1 and CDR2: MNHNS and SASEGT. The CDR3 contains 13 residues. CDR3 nucleotide sequence: TGTGCCAGCGGGGAGTGGCACAATGAAAAACTGTTTTTT. It yields the protein CASGEWHNEKLFF.

This sequence joins TRBV27 and TRBJ2-3, with D perhaps matching TRBD2 (6 bases). Germline CDR1 MNHEY, CDR2 SMNVEV (reference sequence). V was cut by 8 bases and J by 4 bases, with 22 bases left in between. CDR3 length: 16 amino acids. The CDR3 protein is CASRRAPGVYSDTQYF. CDR3 DNA sequence: TGTGCCAGCCGTCGGGCCCCGGGAGTTTACTCAGATACGCAGTATTTT.

The chain couples TRBV28 to TRBJ1-5; the D gene is possibly TRBD1 (6 bases). The CDR3 extends over 17 amino acids. Germline V gives CDR1 MDHEN, CDR2 SYDVKM. Trimming left V 7 bases short and J 7 bases short, with 26 bases between. The CDR3 sequence is CASNLVLGGGLGQPQHF. Here the CDR3 DNA reads TGTGCCAGCAACCTTGTTTTAGGCGGGGGCTTGGGGCAGCCCCAGCATTTT.

V gene TRBV14 combines with J gene TRBJ2-2, with 10 bases that match TRBD1. V trimming: 3 bases; J trimming: 5 bases; junction bases outside the gene matches: 6. Germline CDR1 reads SGHDN; CDR2 reads FVKESK. There are 16 residues in the CDR3. CDR3 DNA sequence: TGTGCCAGCAGCCATATCCCGGGACAGGGGACCGGGGAGCTGTTTTTT. Protein sequence: CASSHIPGQGTGELFF.

The chain employs TRBV4-3 and TRBJ2-7; 7 bases fit TRBD2. This CDR3 is 16 amino acids long. With V trimmed by 0 bases and J by 2 bases, 7 bases remained unmatched. In germline, CDR1 is LGHNA, CDR2 YSLEER. The CDR3 sequence: CASSQESGGETYEQYF. The CDR3, as DNA: TGCGCCAGCAGCCAAGAGTCGGGGGGAGAGACCTACGAGCAGTACTTC.

J is TRBJ2-7 and V is TRBV5-1; D gene uncertain. Trimming left V 5 bases short and J 3 bases short, with 9 bases between. Germline CDR1 and CDR2: SGHRS and YFSETQ. This CDR3 spans 12 amino acids. CDR3 region: CASRGGNYEQYF. CDR3 sequence (DNA): TGCGCCAGCAGGGGCGGAAACTACGAGCAGTACTTC. The variable domain in full, completed from reference TRBV5-1 and TRBJ2-7, reads KAGVTQTPRYLIKTRGQQVTLSCSPISGHRSVSWYQQTPGQGLQFLFEYFSETQRNKGNFPGRFSGRQFSNSRSEMNVSTLELGDSALYLCASRGGNYEQYFGPGTRLTVT.

The chain recombines TRBV27 with TRBJ1-5; 11 bases are a match to TRBD1. Trimming at V came to 6 bases and at J to 8 bases, leaving 18 bases not matched to a gene. CDR1 and CDR2 from the germline V gene are MNHEY and SMNVEV (reference sequence). The CDR3 loop spans 18 amino acids. CDR3 region: CASRKQNSGQGESEPQHF. The CDR3 nucleotides read TGTGCCAGCAGAAAACAAAACTCGGGACAGGGGGAGTCGGAGCCCCAGCATTTT.

This chain links TRBV27 with TRBJ2-7; 10 bases align to TRBD1. Germline V gene sequence: CDR1 MNHEY, CDR2 SMNVEV (reference sequence). V was pared by 6 bases and J by 6 bases, with 14 bases of the junction left unmatched. The CDR3 totals 16 residues. The CDR3: CASRPSEGDRGFEQYF. CDR3 in DNA: TGTGCCAGCAGGCCCTCCGAGGGGGACAGGGGTTTCGAGCAGTACTTC.

Worth noting for this clone: Other nucleotide sequences in the sample specify the same CDR3. J is TRBJ2-3 and V is TRBV18, with 16 bases identical to TRBD2. Looked up from germline, CDR1 is KGHSH and CDR2 is LQKENI. The CDR3 runs 16 residues. With V trimmed by 3 bases and J by 4 bases, 1 base remained unmatched. In DNA, the CDR3 is TGTGCCAGCTCACCGGGACTAGCGGGAGGGCCAGATACGCAGTATTTT. As protein: CASSPGLAGGPDTQYF.